This passage covers 10 T cell receptor beta chains from one sample sequenced in a study of blood T cell repertoires in COVID-19. Generated by immunoSEQ multiplex PCR, the TCRdb table keeps only in-frame clones and is missing some. Of around 150,000 clones listed, approximately 86% are singletons. Sequencing was performed on peripheral blood. These receptors originate from an older man with acute or convalescent COVID-19.

The V and J genes are TRBV2 and TRBJ2-4; the match to TRBD1 covers 10 bases. With V trimmed by 8 bases and J by 5 bases, 3 bases remained unmatched. CDR3 length: 13 residues. The germline V gene encodes CDR1 SNHLY and CDR2 FYNNEI. The CDR3 nucleotides read TGTGCCAGCGTTGGACAGGGGGAAAACATTCAGTACTTC. Protein product: CASVGQGENIQYF.

V and J are TRBV7-3 and TRBJ2-1, with 9 bases fitting TRBD2. V lost 4 bases to trimming and J lost 5 bases; unmatched junction nucleotides: 6. CDR1 SGHTA and CDR2 FQGTGA come from the germline V gene. The CDR3 sequence is 15 residues long. Here the CDR3 DNA reads TGTGCCAGCAGCTCAAGAGCGGGAGGAAACAATGAGCAGTTCTTC. This sequence encodes CASSSRAGGNNEQFF.

The CDR3 protein is CAISSTSGSYNEQFF. DNA for the CDR3: TGTGCCATCAGCTCGACTAGCGGGAGCTACAATGAGCAGTTCTTC. This chain uses TRBV10-3 with TRBJ2-1; 12 bases match TRBD2. CDR3 size: 15 residues. Losses at the gene ends were 6 bases for V and 3 bases for J; bases not matched to a gene: 3. Germline values: CDR1 ENHRY, CDR2 SYGVKD.

The sample holds a few counts of this clone. Here the CDR3 DNA reads TGTGCCAGCAGCTTGGGGACAGCCCCTAACAATGAGCAGTTCTTC. Translated: CASSLGTAPNNEQFF. The chain is built from TRBV7-6 and TRBJ2-1; 7 positions agree with TRBD1. In germline, CDR1 is SGHVS, CDR2 FNYEAQ. This CDR3 is 15 amino acids long. The trim removed 3 bases at V and 5 bases at J, leaving 7 bases unmatched.

The chain carries TRBV11-2 and TRBJ2-1; 7 bases fit TRBD1. CDR3 length: 13 residues. Looked up from germline, CDR1 is SGHAT and CDR2 is FQNNGV. Losses at the gene ends were 4 bases for V and 6 bases for J; bases not matched to a gene: 3. CDR3 region: CASSSDRANEQFF. DNA for the CDR3: TGTGCCAGCAGCTCCGACAGGGCCAATGAGCAGTTCTTC.

The rearrangement joins TRBV19 to TRBJ2-4; D is perhaps TRBD2 (6 bases). CDR1 and CDR2 (germline): LNHDA, SQIVND (reference sequence). Trimming stripped 7 bases from V and 0 bases from J, with 19 bases between. This CDR3 contains 17 residues. The CDR3 bases are TGTGCCAGTATGGGACTGGGGAGTCCACTAGCCAAAAACATTCAGTACTTC. Residues: CASMGLGSPLAKNIQYF.

In its sample, this clone was seen a few times. This chain uses TRBV9 with TRBJ1-1; weak D call: TRBD1 (6 bases). The ends were cut back, 0 bases at V and 11 bases at J, with 14 bases in the middle. The germline V gene has CDR1 SGDLS and CDR2 YYNGEE. This CDR3 comprises 13 residues. The CDR3 DNA reads TGTGCCAGCAGCGTAGGGGACAACACTGGGGCTTTCTTT. As protein: CASSVGDNTGAFF.

This clone showed up just once. This chain connects TRBV5-1 to TRBJ1-1; no reliable D call. Germline CDR1 and CDR2: SGHRS and YFSETQ. The CDR3 contains 14 residues. The germline V and J ends were trimmed by 0 bases and 2 bases, with 8 bases remaining between them. The DNA for the CDR3 is TGCGCCAGCAGCTTGGGACATTTAAACACTGAAGCTTTCTTT. Translation: CASSLGHLNTEAFF.

The rearrangement joins TRBV28 to TRBJ1-1; 7 nucleotides line up with TRBD1. The V segment lost 6 bases and the J segment 3 bases; nucleotides outside the gene matches: 10. The CDR3 loop spans 15 amino acids. From germline, CDR1 is MDHEN and CDR2 SYDVKM. The CDR3 spells CASSLLDRADTEAFF. The CDR3 nucleotides are TGTGCCAGCAGCCTCCTTGACAGGGCGGACACTGAAGCTTTCTTT.

CDR3 sequence reads: CASSERETSYEQYF. The CDR3 DNA reads as TGTGCCAGCAGTGAACGGGAGACATCCTACGAGCAGTACTTC. The chain carries TRBV2 and TRBJ2-7; weak D call: TRBD2 (6 bases). Trimming stripped 2 bases from V and 1 base from J, with 9 bases between. CDR3 length: 14 residues. Germline assignment: CDR1 SNHLY and CDR2 FYNNEI.